The clone carrying this T cell receptor beta chain appeared once. The sample belongs to a study of blood T cell repertoires in COVID-19. Across the study: COVID-19 samples, acute and convalescent, were from the United States, Italy and Spain.

Original processing methods: Amplifying reference gene primers gave estimates of nucleated cell counts. Profiled with immunoSEQ multiplex PCR; TCRdb holds only in-frame clones, not every one. V, J and clone size are those of that table, while D and trimming were read from the DNA. Among about 270,000 clones listed, about 91% were seen once. The age range of participants was about 18 to 89 years, with residence in about two dozen US areas. Donors were grouped by their self-reported clinical history. Germline V gene data show CDR1 as SGHRS and CDR2 as YFSETQ. This CDR3 has 17 amino acids. V was clipped by 5 bases and J by 2 bases; unmatched bases: 16.

Sequencing was carried out using PBMCs or T cells enriched from blood (not recorded which). The receptor's source is a woman in her thirties or forties with acute COVID-19. The genes are TRBV5-1 and TRBJ2-7; 7 positions agree with TRBD1. The CDR3 region is CASSFNTRTGAAYEQYF. The CDR3 DNA is TGCGCCAGCAGTTTCAATACTCGGACAGGTGCAGCCTACGAGCAGTACTTC.